This T cell receptor (beta chain) was captured by sequencing in a study of T cells after posttransplantation cyclophosphamide. There are many counts of this clone. CDR3 size: 14 residues. The V gene end was trimmed by 6 bases and the J gene end by 0 bases; junction bases not matched to a gene: 4. Germline V gene data show CDR1 as MNHEY and CDR2 as SMNVEV (reference sequence). Treatment was busulfan-fludarabine conditioning, a marrow graft, and cyclophosphamide on days +3 and +4. Method: immunoSEQ multiplex PCR; TCRdb's copy keeps in-frame clones and lacks some. The sample yields about 10,000 clones, without any singletons.

The V call is TRBV27, the J call TRBJ2-7, with 8 bases identical to TRBD1. The TCR originated in a female patient in her forties or fifties who received an allogeneic stem cell transplant from a related donor, was CMV-positive, and had no GVHD. The graft donor may have contributed some T cells. Material: PBMCs, obtained after allogeneic stem cell transplant with posttransplant cyclophosphamide. The CDR3 region has the DNA TGTGCCAGCAGCTGGACAGGGACCTCCTACGAGCAGTACTTC. Its protein product is CASSWTGTSYEQYF.